This T cell receptor (beta chain) was profiled in a study of blood T cells in healthy people across ages. Study findings and constraints: Age brought a roughly linear fall in TCR beta diversity measured per million T cells.

Primed by a sample-barcoded 5' primer and a J-beta primer mix, a second PCR proceeded for about 7 to 11 cycles. Through a template-switch adaptor with 12 random nucleotides, each cDNA molecule received a tag. Sequencing yielded, for each sample, at least 3 million paired-end reads carrying CDR3. One entry per CDR3 protein results from TCRdb running MiXCR on the 5' RACE reads. The sample lists 760,000 or so distinct CDR3 sequences, 20% to 25% occurring once. Remarks on this clonotype: The antigen is not known.

The data also belong to a second study, concerning T cells of mothers and their children.

Material for sequencing was blood. This sequence was found in a boy aged 5-17 years in good health.

DNA of the CDR3: TGCAGCGTCGCTATGGCGACAGATCCCCATCAGCCCCAGCATTTT. Protein product: CSVAMATDPHQPQHF. The J gene is TRBJ1-5, the V gene TRBV29-1, with D possibly being TRBD1 (5 bases). This CDR3 spans 15 amino acids. Per the germline V gene, CDR1 is SQVTM and CDR2 is ANQGSEA. Trimming took off 6 bases at V and 5 bases at J, with 20 bases between the two ends. The complete variable domain, with remaining parts taken from reference TRBV29-1 and TRBJ1-5, reads SAVISQKPSRDICQRGTSLTIQCQVDSQVTMMFWYRQQPGQSLTLIATANQGSEATYESGFVIDKFPISRPNLTFSTLTVSNMSPEDSSIYLCSVAMATDPHQPQHFGDGTRLSIL.